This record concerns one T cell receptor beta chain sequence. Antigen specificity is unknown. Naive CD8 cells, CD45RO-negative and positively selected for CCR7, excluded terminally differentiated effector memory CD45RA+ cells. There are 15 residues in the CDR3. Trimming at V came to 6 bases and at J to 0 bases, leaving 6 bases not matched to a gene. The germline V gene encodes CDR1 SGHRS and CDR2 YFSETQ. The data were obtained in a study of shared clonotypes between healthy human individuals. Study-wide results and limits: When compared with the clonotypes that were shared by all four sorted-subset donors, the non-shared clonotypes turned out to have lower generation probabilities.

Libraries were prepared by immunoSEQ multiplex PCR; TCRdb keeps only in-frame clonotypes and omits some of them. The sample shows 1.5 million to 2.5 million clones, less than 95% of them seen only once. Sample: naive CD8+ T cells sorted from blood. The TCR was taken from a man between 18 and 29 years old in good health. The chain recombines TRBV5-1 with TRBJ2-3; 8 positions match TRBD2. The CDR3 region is CASTRGADSTDTQYF. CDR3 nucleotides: TGCGCCAGCACGCGGGGGGCCGATAGCACAGATACGCAGTATTTT.